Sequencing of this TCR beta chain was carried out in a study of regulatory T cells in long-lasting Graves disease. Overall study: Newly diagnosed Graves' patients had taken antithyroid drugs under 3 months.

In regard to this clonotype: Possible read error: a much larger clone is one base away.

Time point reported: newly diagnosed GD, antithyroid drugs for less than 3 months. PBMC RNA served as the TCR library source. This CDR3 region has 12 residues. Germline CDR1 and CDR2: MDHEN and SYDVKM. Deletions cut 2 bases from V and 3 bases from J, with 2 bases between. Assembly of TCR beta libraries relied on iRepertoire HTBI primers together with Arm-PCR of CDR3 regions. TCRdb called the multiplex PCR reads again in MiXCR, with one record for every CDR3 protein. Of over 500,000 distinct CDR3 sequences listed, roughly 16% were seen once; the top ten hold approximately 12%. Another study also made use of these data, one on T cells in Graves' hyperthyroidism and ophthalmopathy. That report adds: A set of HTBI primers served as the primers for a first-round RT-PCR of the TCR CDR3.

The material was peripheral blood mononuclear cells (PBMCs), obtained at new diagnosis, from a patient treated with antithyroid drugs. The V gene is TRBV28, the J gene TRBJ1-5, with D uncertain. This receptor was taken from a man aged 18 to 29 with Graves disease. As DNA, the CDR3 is TGTGCCAGCAGTTTAAACAATCAGCCCCAGCATTTT. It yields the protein CASSLNNQPQHF. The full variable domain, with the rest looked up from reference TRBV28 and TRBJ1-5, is DVKVTQSSRYLVKRTGEKVFLECVQDMDHENMFWYRQDPGLGLRLIYFSYDVKMKEKGDIPEGYSVSREKKERFSLILESASTNQTSMYLCASSLNNQPQHFGDGTRLSIL.